These 8 T cell receptor beta chains were sequenced from one sample in a study of beta chain features in type 1 diabetes. Study-level points and caveats: Moderately but significantly shorter TCRB CDR3s were found in Type 1 diabetes patients in all four CD4+ subsets.

No cognate antigen is known for these TCRs. Since all of the isolated RNA was reverse transcribed, expressed TCRB transcripts were what got sequenced. Profiling relied on immunoSEQ multiplex PCR, and the TCRdb table lists in-frame clones only, not all of them. Altogether 250,000 to 350,000 clones are present, around an eighth being singletons, with the ten largest covering under 0.02%. The specimen was naive CD4+ T cells from blood. Receptors originate from a man between 25 and 39 years old with type 1 diabetes.

This clone was recorded a few times. The gene calls are TRBV4-3 and TRBJ2-1, with 7 positions matching TRBD2. Germline V gene data show CDR1 as LGHNA and CDR2 as YSLEER. This CDR3 is built from 13 residues. J lost 16 bases, V lost 0 bases, and 9 bases had no gene match. This CDR3 is CASSQDRGLDVFF. The CDR3 nucleotides are TGCGCCAGCAGCCAAGATCGAGGACTAGATGTCTTCTTC.

This clone was counted a few times. The same CDR3 also results from other DNA sequences found in this sample. The V call is TRBV28, the J call TRBJ1-1; D is ambiguous. The length of the CDR3 is 13 residues. Germline CDR1 and CDR2: MDHEN and SYDVKM. V was pared by 3 bases and J by 0 bases, with 5 bases between. CDR3 sequence reads: CASSFSVNTEAFF. The CDR3 DNA reads TGTGCCAGCAGTTTTTCAGTGAACACTGAAGCTTTCTTT.

The J gene is TRBJ2-1, the V gene TRBV28, with D perhaps matching TRBD1 (5 bases). Germline CDR1 and CDR2: MDHEN and SYDVKM. V was pared by 4 bases and J by 4 bases, with 8 bases between. The CDR3 is 13 amino acids. CDR3 residues: CASSSTAYNEQFF. Here the CDR3 DNA reads TGTGCCAGCAGTTCGACAGCGTACAATGAGCAGTTCTTC.

This clone has just a few counts. CDR3 in amino acids: CASRTGSLFGYTF. CDR3 sequence (DNA): TGCGCCTCAAGGACAGGTAGCCTCTTTGGCTACACCTTC. The rearrangement joins TRBV5-1 to TRBJ1-2; 7 nucleotides match TRBD1. Unmatched junction bases numbered 13, after V lost 10 bases and J lost 7 bases. CDR3 size: 13 residues. Germline V lookup: CDR1 SGHRS, CDR2 YFSETQ.

The chain recombines TRBV5-1 with TRBJ2-3, with a possible D match to TRBD2 (6 bases). V lost 0 bases and J lost 2, with 13 bases in between. In germline, CDR1 is SGHRS, CDR2 YFSETQ. The CDR3 extends over 16 amino acids. CDR3 coding DNA: TGCGCCAGCAGCTTGGAGGGGAGGCAGGACACAGATACGCAGTATTTT. It translates to CASSLEGRQDTDTQYF. The whole variable domain, remainder taken from reference TRBV5-1 and TRBJ2-3, is KAGVTQTPRYLIKTRGQQVTLSCSPISGHRSVSWYQQTPGQGLQFLFEYFSETQRNKGNFPGRFSGRQFSNSRSEMNVSTLELGDSALYLCASSLEGRQDTDTQYFGPGTRLTVL.

This clone has more than one count but fewer than ten. This chain connects TRBV29-1 to TRBJ1-1; the D gene is possibly TRBD1 (5 bases). This CDR3 is built from 15 residues. Trimming took off 7 bases at V and 6 bases at J, with 24 bases between the two ends. The germline V gene has CDR1 SQVTM and CDR2 ANQGSEA. CDR3 sequence reads: CSGVGVEGPFAEAFF. As DNA, the CDR3 is TGCAGCGGGGTGGGTGTGGAGGGGCCCTTCGCTGAAGCTTTCTTT.

J is TRBJ2-5 and V is TRBV4-2, with TRBD1 as a possible D gene (5 bases). The J call is uncertain, as TRBJ2-7 better fits the DNA end. CDR1 is LGHNA, CDR2 YNFKEQ, per germline. This CDR3 is 15 amino acids long. The CDR3 here is CASSQEVTGYYEQYF. In nucleotides, the CDR3 is TGTGCCAGCAGCCAAGAAGTCACAGGTTATTACGAGCAGTACTTC.

This clone was seen a handful of times. Other DNA sequences from this sample encode an identical CDR3 as well. The chain is built from TRBV14 and TRBJ2-7; unclear D gene. V was trimmed by 1 base and J by 4 bases, leaving 2 bases between them. CDR1 and CDR2 from the germline V gene are SGHDN and FVKESK. The CDR3 contains 11 residues. CDR3 in amino acids: CASSQAYEQYF. CDR3 nucleotide sequence: TGTGCCAGCAGCCAAGCTTACGAGCAGTACTTC.